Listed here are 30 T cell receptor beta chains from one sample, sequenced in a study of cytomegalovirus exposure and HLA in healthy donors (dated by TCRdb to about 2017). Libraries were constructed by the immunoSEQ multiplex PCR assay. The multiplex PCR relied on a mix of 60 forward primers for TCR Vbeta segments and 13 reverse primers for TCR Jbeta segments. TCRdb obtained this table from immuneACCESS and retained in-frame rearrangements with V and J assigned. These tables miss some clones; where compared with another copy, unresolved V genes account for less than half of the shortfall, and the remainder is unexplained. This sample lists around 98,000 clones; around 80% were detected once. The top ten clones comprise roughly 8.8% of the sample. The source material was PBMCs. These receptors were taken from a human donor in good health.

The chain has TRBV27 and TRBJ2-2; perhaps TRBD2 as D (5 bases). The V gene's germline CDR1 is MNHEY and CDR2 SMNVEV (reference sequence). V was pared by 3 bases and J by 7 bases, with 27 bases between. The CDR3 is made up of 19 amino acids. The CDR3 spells CASSFYFRPGEPAVGELFF. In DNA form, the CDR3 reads TGTGCCAGCAGTTTTTACTTTCGTCCCGGGGAGCCGGCTGTCGGGGAGCTGTTTTTT.

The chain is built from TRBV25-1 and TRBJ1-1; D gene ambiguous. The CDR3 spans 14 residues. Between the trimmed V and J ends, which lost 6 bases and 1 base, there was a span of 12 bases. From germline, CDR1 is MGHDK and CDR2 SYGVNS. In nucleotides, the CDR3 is TGTGCCAGCAGAAGGGAGATGGCGAACACTGAAGCTTTCTTT. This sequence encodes CASRREMANTEAFF.

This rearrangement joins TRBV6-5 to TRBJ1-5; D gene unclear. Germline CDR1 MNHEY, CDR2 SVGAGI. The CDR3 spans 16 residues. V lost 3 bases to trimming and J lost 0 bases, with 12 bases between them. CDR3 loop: CASSYGQTNSNQPQHF. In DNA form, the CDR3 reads TGTGCCAGCAGTTATGGGCAGACTAATAGCAATCAGCCCCAGCATTTT.

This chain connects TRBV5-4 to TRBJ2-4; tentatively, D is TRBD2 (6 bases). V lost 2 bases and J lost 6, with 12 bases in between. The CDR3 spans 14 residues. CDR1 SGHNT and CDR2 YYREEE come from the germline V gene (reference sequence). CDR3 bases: TGTGCCAGCAGCTTTGGACCCGGGGGAAACATTCAGTACTTC. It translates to CASSFGPGGNIQYF. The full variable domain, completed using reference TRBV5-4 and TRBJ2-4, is ETGVTQSPTHLIKTRGQQVTLRCSSQSGHNTVSWYQQALGQGPQFIFQYYREEENGRGNFPPRFSGLQFPNYSSELNVNALELDDSALYLCASSFGPGGNIQYFGAGTRLSVL.

The CDR3 DNA reads as TGTGCCAGCAGTCTGGCTAGCGGGGGATATGGGGAGACCCAGTACTTC. Translated, it gives CASSLASGGYGETQYF. The rearrangement uses TRBV27 and TRBJ2-5, with 10 bases aligning to TRBD2. Germline lookup yields CDR1 MNHEY and CDR2 SMNVEV (reference sequence). J lost 5 bases, V lost 5 bases, and 11 bases had no gene match. The CDR3 covers 16 residues.

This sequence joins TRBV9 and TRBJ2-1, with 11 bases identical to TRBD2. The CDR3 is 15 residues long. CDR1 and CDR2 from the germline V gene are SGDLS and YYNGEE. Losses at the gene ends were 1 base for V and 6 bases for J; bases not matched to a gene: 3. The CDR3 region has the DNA TGTGCCAGCAGCGTAAGTAGCGGGAGGGCCAATGAGCAGTTCTTC. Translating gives CASSVSSGRANEQFF. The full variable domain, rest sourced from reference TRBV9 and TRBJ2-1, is DSGVTQTPKHLITATGQRVTLRCSPRSGDLSVYWYQQSLDQGLQFLIQYYNGEERAKGNILERFSAQQFPDLHSELNLSSLELGDSALYFCASSVSSGRANEQFFGPGTRLTVL.

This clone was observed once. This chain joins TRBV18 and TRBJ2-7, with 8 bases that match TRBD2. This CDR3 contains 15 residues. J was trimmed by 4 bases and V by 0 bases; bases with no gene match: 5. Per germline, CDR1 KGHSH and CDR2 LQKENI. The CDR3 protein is CASSPPSGRGYEQYF. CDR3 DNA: TGTGCCAGCTCACCACCAAGCGGGAGAGGGTACGAGCAGTACTTC.

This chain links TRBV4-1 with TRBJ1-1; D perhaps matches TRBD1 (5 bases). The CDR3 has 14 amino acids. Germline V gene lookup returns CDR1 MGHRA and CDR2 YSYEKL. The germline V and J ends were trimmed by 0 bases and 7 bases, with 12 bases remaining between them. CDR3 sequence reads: CASSQDGQGGEAFF. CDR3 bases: TGCGCCAGCAGCCAAGATGGCCAGGGTGGTGAAGCTTTCTTT.

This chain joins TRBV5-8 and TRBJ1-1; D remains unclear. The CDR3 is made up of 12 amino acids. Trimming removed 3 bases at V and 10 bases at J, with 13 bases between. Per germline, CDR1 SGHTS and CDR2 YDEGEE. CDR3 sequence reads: CASSSWRGGAFF. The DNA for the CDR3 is TGTGCCAGCAGCTCCTGGAGAGGAGGAGCTTTCTTT.

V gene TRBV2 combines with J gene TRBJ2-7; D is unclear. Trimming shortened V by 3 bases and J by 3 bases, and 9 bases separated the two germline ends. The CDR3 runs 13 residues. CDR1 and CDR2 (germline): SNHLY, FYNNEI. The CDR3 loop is CASSDVRNYEQYF. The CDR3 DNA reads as TGTGCCAGCAGTGACGTCAGGAACTACGAGCAGTACTTC.

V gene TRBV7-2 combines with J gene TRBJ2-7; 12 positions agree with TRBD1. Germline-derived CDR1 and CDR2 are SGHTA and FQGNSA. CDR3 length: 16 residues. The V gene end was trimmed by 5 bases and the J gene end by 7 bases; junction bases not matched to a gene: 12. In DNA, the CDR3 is TGTGCCAGCAGCCTCACCCGGGGACAGGGGGCGAGAGAGCAGTACTTC. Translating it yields CASSLTRGQGAREQYF.

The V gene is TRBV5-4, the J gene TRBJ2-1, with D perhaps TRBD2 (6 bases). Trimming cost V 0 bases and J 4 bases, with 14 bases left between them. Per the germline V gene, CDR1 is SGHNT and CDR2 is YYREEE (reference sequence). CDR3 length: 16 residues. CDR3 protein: CASSLGGTGSYNEQFF. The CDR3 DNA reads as TGTGCCAGCAGCTTGGGAGGGACTGGAAGTTACAATGAGCAGTTCTTC.

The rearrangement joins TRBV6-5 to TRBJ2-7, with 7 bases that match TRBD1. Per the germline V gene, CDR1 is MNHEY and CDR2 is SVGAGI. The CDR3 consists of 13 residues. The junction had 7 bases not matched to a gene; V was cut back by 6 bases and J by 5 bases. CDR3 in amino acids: CASSLDRVHEQYF. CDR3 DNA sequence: TGTGCCAGCAGCCTCGACAGGGTCCACGAGCAGTACTTC.

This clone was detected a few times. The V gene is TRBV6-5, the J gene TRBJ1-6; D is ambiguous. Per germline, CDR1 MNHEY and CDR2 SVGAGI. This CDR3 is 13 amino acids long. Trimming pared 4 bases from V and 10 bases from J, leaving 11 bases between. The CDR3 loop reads CASSSGGSSPLHF. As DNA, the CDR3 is TGTGCCAGCAGTTCCGGAGGGAGCTCACCCCTCCACTTT.

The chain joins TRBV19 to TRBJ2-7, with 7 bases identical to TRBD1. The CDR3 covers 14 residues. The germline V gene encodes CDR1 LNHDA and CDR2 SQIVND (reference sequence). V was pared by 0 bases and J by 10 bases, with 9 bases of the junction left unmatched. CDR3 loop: CASSIDFGTEKQYF. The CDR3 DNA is TGTGCCAGTAGTATAGATTTCGGGACAGAAAAACAGTACTTC.

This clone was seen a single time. CDR3 amino acids: CASSPPLGLNTGELFF. As DNA, the CDR3 is TGTGCCAGCTCACCGCCCTTGGGACTGAACACCGGGGAGCTGTTTTTT. The V and J genes are TRBV18 and TRBJ2-2, with D maybe TRBD2 (6 bases). This CDR3 contains 16 residues. The V end was cut by 3 bases, the J end by 1 base, with 12 bases between. Germline assignment: CDR1 KGHSH and CDR2 LQKENI.

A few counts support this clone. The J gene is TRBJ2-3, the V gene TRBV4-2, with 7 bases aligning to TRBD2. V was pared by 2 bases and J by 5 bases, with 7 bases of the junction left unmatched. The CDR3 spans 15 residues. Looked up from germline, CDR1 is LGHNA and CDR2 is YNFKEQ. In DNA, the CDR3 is TGTGCCAGCAGCCAAAAAGGACTAGAAGGAGATACGCAGTATTTT. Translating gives CASSQKGLEGDTQYF.

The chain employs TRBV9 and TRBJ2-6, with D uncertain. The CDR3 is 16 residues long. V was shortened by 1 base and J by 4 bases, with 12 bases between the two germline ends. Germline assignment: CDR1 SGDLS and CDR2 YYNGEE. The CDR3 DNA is TGTGCCAGCAGCGTACTAGTTTGGTTGGGGGCCAACGTCCTGACTTTC. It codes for CASSVLVWLGANVLTF.

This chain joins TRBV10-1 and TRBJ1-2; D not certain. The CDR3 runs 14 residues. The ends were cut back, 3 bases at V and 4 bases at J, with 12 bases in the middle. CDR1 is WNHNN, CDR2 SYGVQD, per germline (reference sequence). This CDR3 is CASSEAGRSYGYTF. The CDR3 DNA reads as TGCGCCAGCAGTGAAGCGGGCCGGAGCTATGGCTACACCTTC.

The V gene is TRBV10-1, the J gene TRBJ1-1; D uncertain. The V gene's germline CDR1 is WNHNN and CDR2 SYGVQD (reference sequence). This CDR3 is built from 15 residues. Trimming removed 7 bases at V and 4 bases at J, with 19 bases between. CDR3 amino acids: CASTPGSPESTEAFF. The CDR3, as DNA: TGCGCCAGCACCCCCGGGTCCCCCGAGAGCACTGAAGCTTTCTTT.

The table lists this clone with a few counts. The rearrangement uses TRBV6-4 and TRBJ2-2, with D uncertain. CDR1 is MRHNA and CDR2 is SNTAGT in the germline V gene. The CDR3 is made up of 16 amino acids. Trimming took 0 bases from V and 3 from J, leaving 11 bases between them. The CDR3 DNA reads TGTGCCAGCAGTGACTCGAGTCTAGGTGACACCGGGGAGCTGTTTTTT. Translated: CASSDSSLGDTGELFF.

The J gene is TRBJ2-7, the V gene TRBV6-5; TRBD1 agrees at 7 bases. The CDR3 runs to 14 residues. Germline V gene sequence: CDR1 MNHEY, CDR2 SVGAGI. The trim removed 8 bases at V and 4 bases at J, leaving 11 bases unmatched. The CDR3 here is CASGGTGVRYEQYF. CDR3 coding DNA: TGTGCCAGCGGGGGAACAGGGGTCCGGTACGAGCAGTACTTC.

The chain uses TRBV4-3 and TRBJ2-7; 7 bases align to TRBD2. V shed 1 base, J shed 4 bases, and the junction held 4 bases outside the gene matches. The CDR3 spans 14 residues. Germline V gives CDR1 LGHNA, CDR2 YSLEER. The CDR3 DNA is TGCGCCAGCAGCCAAGGGACTAGGTTTTACGAGCAGTACTTC. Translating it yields CASSQGTRFYEQYF.

CDR3 sequence: CASSMGPGTSDGTNEKLFF. Here the CDR3 DNA reads TGTGCCAGTAGTATGGGGCCCGGGACATCGGATGGAACTAATGAAAAACTGTTTTTT. The J gene is TRBJ1-4, the V gene TRBV19, with a possible D match to TRBD1 (6 bases). The CDR3 loop spans 19 amino acids. Looked up from germline, CDR1 is LNHDA and CDR2 is SQIVND (reference sequence). The V end was cut by 3 bases, the J end by 1 base, with 21 bases between.

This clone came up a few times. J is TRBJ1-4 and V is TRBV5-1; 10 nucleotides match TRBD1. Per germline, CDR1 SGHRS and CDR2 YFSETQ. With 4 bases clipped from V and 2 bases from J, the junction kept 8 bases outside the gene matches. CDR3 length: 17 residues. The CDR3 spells CASSPGTGVSTNEKLFF. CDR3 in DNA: TGCGCCAGCAGCCCCGGGACAGGGGTTTCGACTAATGAAAAACTGTTTTTT.

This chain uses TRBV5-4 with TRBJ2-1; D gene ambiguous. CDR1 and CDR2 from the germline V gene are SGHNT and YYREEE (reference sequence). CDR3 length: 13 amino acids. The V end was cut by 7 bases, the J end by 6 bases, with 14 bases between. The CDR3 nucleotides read TGTGCCAGCGGTACCGAGAATCGCAATGAGCAGTTCTTC. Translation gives CASGTENRNEQFF.

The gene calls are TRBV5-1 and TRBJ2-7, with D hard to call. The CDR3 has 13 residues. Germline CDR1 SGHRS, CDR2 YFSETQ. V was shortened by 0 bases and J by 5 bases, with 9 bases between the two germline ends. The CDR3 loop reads CASSLERFDEQYF. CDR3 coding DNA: TGCGCCAGCAGCTTGGAGAGGTTCGACGAGCAGTACTTC.

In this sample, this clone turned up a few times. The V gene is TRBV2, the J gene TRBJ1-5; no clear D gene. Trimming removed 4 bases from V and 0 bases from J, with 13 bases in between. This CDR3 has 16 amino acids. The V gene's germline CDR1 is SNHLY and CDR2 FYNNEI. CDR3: CASSGSQILSNQPQHF. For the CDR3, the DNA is TGTGCCAGCAGTGGAAGTCAGATCCTTAGCAATCAGCCCCAGCATTTT.

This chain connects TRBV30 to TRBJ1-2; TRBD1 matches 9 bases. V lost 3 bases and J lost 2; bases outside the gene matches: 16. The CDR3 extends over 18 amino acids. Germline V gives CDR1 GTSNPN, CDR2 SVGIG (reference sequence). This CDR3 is CAWSHSLQTGTGNYGYTF. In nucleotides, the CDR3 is TGTGCCTGGAGCCATTCACTCCAAACCGGGACAGGGAACTATGGCTACACCTTC.

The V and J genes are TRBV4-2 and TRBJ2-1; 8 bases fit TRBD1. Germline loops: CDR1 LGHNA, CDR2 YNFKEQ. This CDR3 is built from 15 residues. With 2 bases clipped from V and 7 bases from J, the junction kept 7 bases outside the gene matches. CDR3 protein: CASSQQDRALNEQFF. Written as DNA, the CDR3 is TGTGCCAGCAGCCAACAGGACAGGGCCTTGAATGAGCAGTTCTTC.